This note documents a single TCR beta chain sequence. The count of this clone is one. The antigen this receptor binds is unknown. Base qualities are not provided; no much larger clone lies one nucleotide away. Using the deep immunoSEQ assay, multiplex PCR amplified TCR CDR3 regions from genomic DNA. Extracted genomic DNA from each cell subset was distributed evenly across all wells of several immunoSEQ 96-well plates, and each plate was treated as a replicate. For sorted subsets, each replicate PCR was loaded with roughly 200 ng genomic DNA, equivalent to about 30,000 T cell genomes. Purified libraries were quantified with a Qubit 3.0 fluorometer, sized on a Bioanalyzer 2100, and re-quantified with the KAPA Library Quantification kit. A separate single-read 150-cycle Illumina NextSeq 550 flow cell was used to sequence each immunoSEQ 96-well plate. In the original analysis: Because the immunoSEQ output held only junctional sequences and lacked quality scores, the filtering could not match the filtering applied to full-length reads. To assign V/J genes and CDR3, sequences were annotated against IMGT germline references using PyIR, a Python wrapper for IgBLAST v1.9. Any read was removed if the V/J assignment was weak (E-value above 1e-6), the CDR3 was missing, or the read contained stop codons, out-of-frame junctions, or ambiguous translated residues. V3J clonotypes were defined as sequences sharing the same inferred V gene, J gene, and CDR3 amino acid sequence. Percentage overlap between repertoires was calculated by dividing the number of shared unique clonotypes by the size of the smaller repertoire. Repertoire richness was assessed with RTK rarefaction, the Chao1 estimator, and Recon v2.1 estimates of unobserved clonotypes. Generation probabilities were computed with OLGA for all TCRbeta clonotypes obtained by the gDNA method from a few donors. TCRdb carries this immuneACCESS record with in-frame sequences only. Its versions omit some clonotypes, under half of them owing to an unresolved V gene in the studies checked, with the rest unexplained. For V, J and clone size, that table is used; D and trimming come from the DNA. The sample includes 2 million to 2.5 million clones, with around 95% observed a single time. The top ten constitute around 0.13% of the sample.

Healthy HIV-negative adults with no recently reported acute infections or vaccinations were included as donors. Only Caucasian adults living in Nashville, Tennessee, USA were represented among the donors. Magnetic negative selection was used to enrich CD4+ T cells, after which naive cells were positively selected on CD45RA and the negative fraction became the memory subset. Blood was collected by leukapheresis, and PBMCs were isolated by Ficoll-Histopaque density gradient centrifugation and then cryopreserved in liquid nitrogen vapor phase. Purity and quantity of every magnetically sorted T cell population were checked by analytical flow cytometry. Genomic DNA was isolated from every sorted fraction and measured by UV absorbance on a Nanodrop 2000c. This sample stems from a study of shared clonotypes between healthy human individuals (dated by TCRdb to the early 2020s). Regarding the research as a whole: A couple of women and three men aged 18 to 49 years were included in the cohort. For each donor, three plates each were used for CD4 naive and CD4 memory, two plates were used for CD8 naive, and one plate was used for CD8 memory. To estimate repertoire size and how much clonotypes are shared between individuals, the study performed deep sequencing of blood TCR repertoires from about five healthy adults. To increase sequencing depth and limit assay-specific biases, TCR repertoire library preparation and sequencing were carried out by different laboratories using diverse techniques. Each donor's leukapheresis produced roughly between about 0.9 and 9.5 billion PBMCs. Study-wide conclusions, independent of this receptor: Pairwise subsampling indicated that sequencing depth was expected to affect the degree of clonotype sharing among donors. The small number of donors limited the genetic and exposure-history diversity represented. Sampling was restricted to blood, and TCR repertoires in tissues likely differ from the TCR repertoires found in blood. Rarefaction of sorted-subset datasets indicated incomplete sequencing despite the large sequencing depth. When a handful of donors were compared, the shared fraction of clonotypes was 5% to 6.5% for naive CD4, approximately 3.5% for naive CD8, 2.3% for memory CD4, and 0.4% for memory CD8. Clonotypes shared by all four sorted-subset donors showed higher generation probabilities than non-shared clonotypes. Larger estimated clonotype richness was generally found for naive subsets than for memory subsets.

Spanning cysteine to phenylalanine, the CDR3 consists of 14 amino acids. The sequence is cut down to CDR3 DNA, 42 bases in frame from base 1. Trimming at the junction amounts to 6 bases on V and 3 bases on J, and the germline ends lie 14 bases apart. CDR1 and CDR2 were assigned from the germline V gene (reference sequence) as PRHDT and FYEKMQ. This sequence was found in a man younger than 35 in good health. The sample comprised naive CD4+ T cells sorted from blood. Per the publication, the cell subset or site label means: CD45RA+ positively selected. The chain uses TRBV13 and TRBJ1-1; TRBD1 is a possible D gene, resting on 5 matching bases. The CDR3 amino acid sequence is: CASSYSGPDTEAFF. The sequenced DNA: TGTGCCAGCAGTTATTCGGGGCCCGACACTGAAGCTTTCTTT.